This entry is about one T cell receptor (beta chain). The sample comes from a study of T cell changes during pregnancy in multiple sclerosis. TCRdb keeps only in-frame clones here, not all; method: immunoSEQ multiplex PCR. The sample records 70,000 to 95,000 clones, over 75% being singletons. V lost 4 bases to trimming and J lost 6 bases, with 9 bases between them. The V gene's germline CDR1 is KGHSH and CDR2 LQKENI. The length of the CDR3 is 13 residues. The chain has TRBV18 and TRBJ2-2; D remains unclear. The sequencing here drew on peripheral blood, taken before pregnancy. The clonotype originates from a female donor with multiple sclerosis, enrolled in a pregnancy study. This CDR3 is CASSQRPPGELFF. CDR3 nucleotide sequence: TGTGCCAGCTCACAGAGGCCCCCCGGGGAGCTGTTTTTT.